The T cell receptor beta chain under discussion was sequenced for a study of beta chain features in type 1 diabetes (dated by TCRdb to the late 2010s). The study in broad terms: Mean age, gender distribution, total cell number and subset yield were not different between patients and healthy donors. A total of under 120,000,000 sorted cells were examined across all samples, and RNA yield correlated strongly with the number of cells per subset. The study compared TCRB repertoires of sorted circulating CD4+ T cell subsets between recently diagnosed type 1 diabetes patients and matched healthy donors. Whereas all 28 donors provided naive and central memory subsets, regulatory and stem cell-like memory subsets were isolated from just 8 patients and about 8 healthy donors. The research as a whole found: Naive, central memory and regulatory TCRB repertoires appeared to be more alike among patients than among healthy donors. A moderate but significant shortening of TCRB CDR3 length was observed in type 1 diabetes patients in all four CD4+ subsets. At VDJ recombination sites, type 1 diabetes patients had fewer insertions and more deleted nucleotides, which implies abnormalities in thymic rearrangement. Shorter templates might have been favored by PCR, but patient and control samples were amplified and corrected together, so both groups would have been affected equally by any skew. Because cDNA was sequenced instead of genomic DNA, activated cells with high expression could be over-represented, although the groups did not differ in activation or CD3 levels. Because the HLA sub-analyses included only small numbers of individuals, any influence of HLA type on TCRB rearrangement was left unresolved.

CDR1 and CDR2, per the germline V gene, are MNHEY and SVGAGI. V gives up 6 bases and J gives up 2 bases, and the segment between their germline ends measures 17 bases. The CDR3 runs 15 residues from the cysteine to the phenylalanine. Only the CDR3 DNA stays, 45 bases, in frame from base 1. Each donor gave one peripheral blood draw, approximately 110 mL on average, collected into heparinised tubes. Using a panel that included CD45RO, CCR7, CD25, CD127, CD95 and CD27, naive, central memory, regulatory and stem cell-like memory CD4+ T cells were sorted on a BD FACSAria II. A purity above 98% was achieved for all sorted populations. PBMCs were isolated right away by Lymphoprep density gradient centrifugation and were stained directly, without culture. Samples were stained and sorted in pairs, with one healthy donor and one patient per experiment, so that batch effects were minimized. This clone has only a few counts. What antigen it recognizes has not been identified. No base quality values were provided; no much bigger clone lies one nucleotide off.

The entire amount of isolated RNA was reverse transcribed using the High Capacity cDNA Reverse Transcription Kit, so the sequenced TCRB transcripts were expressed ones. Deep immunoSEQ sequencing was applied to naive, central memory and regulatory T cell samples, giving an average of roughly 3.5 million total reads per sample. Sorted cells were lysed in RLT buffer and RNA was extracted with DNase-treated RNeasy Micro or Mini kits, depending on cell number. To prevent cross-contamination, every cell subset was processed on its own, while patient and healthy donor samples were processed together. TCRB sequences were amplified from cDNA with the immunoSEQ multiplex PCR, producing 87-bp fragments spanning the CDR3 region. Amplicons were sequenced on the Illumina HiSeq platform. In the original analysis: Synthetic template baselines were used to correct PCR bias computationally, reads within Hamming distance 2 were collapsed, and singletons that could not be merged were discarded. By aligning reads against IMGT, V, D and J genes, CDR3 length, and insertions or deletions at six rearrangement sites were assigned. Clonotype counts were normalized to sorted cell number within each subset before computing true diversity and Gini coefficients with the tcR R package. The overlap coefficient, calculated on TCRB nucleotide sequences, was used to measure repertoire sharing. TCRdb re-hosts the immuneACCESS table, in-frame sequences only. Its copies lack some clones; in the studies checked, an unresolved V gene accounts for under half of them, and the cause for the rest is not known. That table supplies the V and J calls and clone size; D and trimming were determined from the DNA. The sample has about 68,000 clones on record, around 49% of them singletons. The ten largest account for roughly 0.7% of the sample.

Input material: central memory CD4+ T cells from blood. The rearrangement combines TRBV6-5 with TRBJ2-7, with a tentative D gene TRBD1 over 6 matching bases. This TCR was sampled from a man aged 30 to 39 with type 1 diabetes. This receptor has the CDR3 CASRNRGLGPYEQYF. The nucleotide sequence reads TGTGCCAGCAGAAATAGGGGGTTGGGGCCCTACGAGCAGTACTTC.